One and the same sample provided the 10 T cell receptor beta chains below, sequenced in a study of shared clonotypes between healthy human individuals. The data were produced by immunoSEQ multiplex PCR, yet TCRdb's version contains in-frame clones alone and is incomplete. This repertoire shows roughly 330,000 clones, about 74% found once; its top ten account for approximately 10%. Sequenced material: memory CD4+ T cells sorted from blood. Subset described: CD45RA-negative fraction. The receptors shown here come from a man younger than 40 in good health.

The V gene is TRBV15, the J gene TRBJ1-1, with TRBD1 identical over 7 bases. J gave up 3 bases and V 1 base, and 11 bases lay outside the gene matches. The CDR3 is made up of 17 amino acids. Germline CDR1 is LNHNV and CDR2 is YYDKDF (reference sequence). CDR3 sequence reads: CATSRVGTAFGDTEAFF. DNA of the CDR3: TGTGCCACCAGCAGAGTTGGGACAGCTTTTGGGGACACTGAAGCTTTCTTT.

This clone has only a few counts. V usage is TRBV28 and J usage is TRBJ2-7; D not certain. Germline V lookup: CDR1 MDHEN, CDR2 SYDVKM. The CDR3 totals 13 residues. The ends were cut back, 3 bases at V and 0 bases at J, with 6 bases in the middle. CDR3 protein: CASSFHNSYEQYF. The CDR3, as DNA: TGTGCCAGCAGTTTCCACAACTCCTACGAGCAGTACTTC. Full variable domain (outside the CDR3, taken from reference TRBV28 and TRBJ2-7): DVKVTQSSRYLVKRTGEKVFLECVQDMDHENMFWYRQDPGLGLRLIYFSYDVKMKEKGDIPEGYSVSREKKERFSLILESASTNQTSMYLCASSFHNSYEQYFGPGTRLTVT.

V gene TRBV19 combines with J gene TRBJ1-2; D gene uncertain. The V end was cut by 1 base, the J end by 2 bases, with 14 bases between. Germline V lookup: CDR1 LNHDA, CDR2 SQIVND (reference sequence). The CDR3 is 16 residues long. The CDR3 here is CASSIGGSRENYGYTF. The CDR3 nucleotides read TGTGCCAGTAGTATAGGAGGTAGTCGGGAGAACTATGGCTACACCTTC.

This clone has a handful of counts. The V gene is TRBV5-1, the J gene TRBJ2-7; maybe TRBD1 (6 bases). CDR1 is SGHRS and CDR2 is YFSETQ in the germline V gene. The CDR3 consists of 13 residues. The germline V and J ends were trimmed by 4 bases and 2 bases, with 10 bases remaining between them. CDR3 bases: TGCGCCAGCAGCCCCGCAGGGGCCTACGAGCAGTACTTC. Amino acids: CASSPAGAYEQYF.

J is TRBJ2-5 and V is TRBV7-9; no clear D. There are 11 residues in the CDR3. CDR1 is SEHNR, CDR2 FQNEAQ, per germline (reference sequence). Trimming took off 8 bases at V and 3 bases at J, with 7 bases between the two ends. CDR3 in DNA: TGTGCCAGCGGCAAAGAAGAGACCCAGTACTTC. The encoded protein is CASGKEETQYF.

The chain employs TRBV6-5 and TRBJ1-4; D unresolved. Trimming removed 1 base from V and 8 bases from J, with 17 bases in between. CDR1 is MNHEY, CDR2 SVGAGI, per germline. This CDR3 region has 16 residues. The CDR3 nucleotides are TGTGCCAGCAGTTACTATTCCAGGCGTCAGGTGGAAAAACTGTTTTTT. Translating gives CASSYYSRRQVEKLFF.

V usage is TRBV2 and J usage is TRBJ2-1, with D perhaps assigned TRBD1 or TRBD2 (5 bases each). Germline V gene data show CDR1 as SNHLY and CDR2 as FYNNEI. V was cut by 1 base and J by 5 bases, with 18 bases left in between. This CDR3 spans 17 amino acids. DNA of the CDR3: TGTGCCAGCAGTGAAGGTGTGGGACGGGCTACAAACAATGAGCAGTTCTTC. The encoded protein is CASSEGVGRATNNEQFF.

This clone was detected once. This chain uses TRBV7-9 with TRBJ2-1, with 12 bases identical to TRBD1. CDR1 is SEHNR, CDR2 FQNEAQ, per germline (reference sequence). The J segment lost 7 bases and the V segment lost 5 bases, leaving 6 bases of the junction unmatched. The CDR3 runs to 15 residues. The CDR3 spells CASSPWGQGANEQFF. In DNA, the CDR3 is TGTGCCAGCAGCCCCTGGGGACAGGGGGCAAATGAGCAGTTCTTC.

The rearrangement links TRBV5-1 to TRBJ2-1; D possibly corresponds to TRBD2 (6 bases). The V gene's germline CDR1 is SGHRS and CDR2 YFSETQ. Trimming took off 6 bases at V and 2 bases at J, with 12 bases between the two ends. The CDR3 consists of 14 residues. The CDR3: CASKDGGPYNEQFF. In DNA, the CDR3 is TGCGCCAGCAAAGACGGGGGACCCTACAATGAGCAGTTCTTC.

This chain uses TRBV7-2 with TRBJ2-7; TRBD2 aligns across 7 bases. The CDR3 totals 13 residues. Germline V gene data show CDR1 as SGHTA and CDR2 as FQGNSA. J lost 6 bases, V lost 2 bases, and 4 bases had no gene match. The CDR3 reads CASSLREGREQYF. CDR3 nucleotides: TGTGCCAGCAGCTTAAGGGAGGGCCGCGAGCAGTACTTC.